This TCR beta chain was sequenced in a study of Ad26.COV2.S vaccination and SARS-CoV-2 variants (dated by TCRdb to the early 2020s). Study-level background: Donors in the vaccine arm were drawn from COV1001, a multicentre, randomized, double-blind, placebo-controlled phase I-IIa trial testing Ad26.COV2.S in healthy adults. Investigators did not know the trial group allocation while performing experiments and assessing outcomes. The TCR-sequenced set comprised around 30 samples: approximately 19 Ad26.COV2.S vaccine recipients, 5 placebo recipients and 8 SARS-CoV-2 convalescent individuals. Trial participants were randomized into five groups of five, in which low-dose or high-dose Ad26.COV2.S was given once or twice, or placebo was given on both occasions. Ad26.COV2.S was administered intramuscularly at 5 x 10^10 or 1 x 10^11 viral particles, either as a single shot or as two shots given 56 days apart. Sequencing of the TCRbeta repertoire served to evaluate the specificity and breadth of SARS-CoV-2-reactive T cell receptors following Ad26.COV2.S vaccination. Overall study outcomes, separate from this receptor: After vaccination, substantial breadth of spike-specific CD8+ and CD4+ T cell responses was reported. Ad26.COV2.S recipients had higher spike-specific TCR breadth than placebo recipients (P = 0.0014). The authors noted that total T cell responses may have been underestimated by the TCR breadth and depth analyses. The study was not powered for comparison of responses between vaccine doses or regimens. Comparable non-spike TCR breadth was observed between vaccine and placebo recipients, consistent with only spike being contained in the vaccine.

In regard to this clone: Which antigen it targets is not known. No base qualities exist here, and no much larger clone lies one base off it.

The sample's treatment or condition, from its label and the paper: roughly 20 received Ad26.COV2.S at low or high dose, single or two shots; 5 received placebo; per-sample allocation not given. Repertoires of vaccine and placebo recipients were sequenced from samples collected on day 63 after the first injection. Between 29 July and 7 August 2020, Cohort 1b enrolled about two dozen adults aged 18-55 years at one site in Boston, USA. As a vaccine, Ad26.COV2.S was a replication-incompetent adenovirus type 26 vector that expressed a prefusion-stabilized SARS-CoV-2 spike protein derived from the original Wuhan strain. The immunoSEQ Assay was used to sequence TCRbeta CDR3 regions. After extraction, genomic DNA underwent amplification by bias-controlled multiplex PCR, followed by high-throughput sequencing. From the authors' description of their analysis: To quantify the absolute abundance of each unique TCRbeta CDR3 region, sequences were collapsed and filtered. Usable DNA was measured by amplifying reference genes present in all nucleated cells, and TCRbeta template counts were normalized to that usable DNA to estimate T cell fraction. Repertoire TCRs were annotated as SARS-CoV-2-specific when V gene, CDR3 amino acid sequence and J gene were exactly matched to a known reactive TCR set. MIRA supplied the reference SARS-CoV-2 TCR set, which was filtered for enrichment in COVID-19-positive ImmuneCODE repertoires so that public or cross-reactive TCRs were removed. Drawing on the MIRA antigens, annotated TCRs were analysed further at the level of specific ORF or position within ORF. Depth was the summed frequency of annotated unique rearrangements, while breadth was defined as annotated unique rearrangements over total unique productive rearrangements. Two-sided Wilcoxon rank-sum tests were applied when comparing TCR breadth between groups. As stored in TCRdb, this immuneACCESS dataset retains in-frame rearrangements with V and J assigned. A fraction of the clones does not appear; measured against another copy, unresolved V genes explain less than half of the discrepancy, and the remainder lacks a known reason. The V and J calls and clone size are taken from that table; D and trimming were inferred from the DNA. Across this sample there are approximately 450,000 clones, with 75% to 95% seen only once. The ten top clones hold 9% to 15% of the sample.

The specimen comprised peripheral blood, sampled in a trial of Ad26.COV2.S vaccine versus placebo. This receptor was identified in a person between 18 and 60 years old who received the Ad26.COV2.S COVID-19 vaccine or a placebo.

The DNA reads TGTGCCAGCAGTTCACAGGGGTTAGATCAGCCCCAGCATTTT. Translated, this gives CASSSQGLDQPQHF. The rearrangement joined TRBV6-5 to TRBJ1-5, with 7 middle bases fitting TRBD1. CDR1 MNHEY and CDR2 SVGAGI are derived from the germline V gene. The cysteine opens and the phenylalanine closes a CDR3 of 14 amino acids. Of all the DNA, just the CDR3 is kept, 42 bases in frame from base 1. Germline trimming amounts to 4 bases on V and 5 bases on J, with 5 as the count of junction bases outside the gene matches.